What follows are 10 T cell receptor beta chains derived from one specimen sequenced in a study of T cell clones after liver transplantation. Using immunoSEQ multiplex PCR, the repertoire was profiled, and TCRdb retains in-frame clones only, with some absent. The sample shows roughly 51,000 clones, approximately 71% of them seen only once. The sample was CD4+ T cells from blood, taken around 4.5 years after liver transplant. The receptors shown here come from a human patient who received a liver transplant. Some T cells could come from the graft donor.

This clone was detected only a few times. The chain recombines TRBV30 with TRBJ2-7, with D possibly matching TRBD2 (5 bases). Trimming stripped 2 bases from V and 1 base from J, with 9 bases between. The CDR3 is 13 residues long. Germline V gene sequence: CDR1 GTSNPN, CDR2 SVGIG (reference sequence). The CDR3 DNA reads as TGTGCCTGGAGTCTCACGGGATCCTACGAGCAGTACTTC. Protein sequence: CAWSLTGSYEQYF. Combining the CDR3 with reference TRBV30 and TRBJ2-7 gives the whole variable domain SQTIHQWPATLVQPVGSPLSLECTVEGTSNPNLYWYRQAAGRGLQLLFYSVGIGQISSEVPQNLSASRPQDRQFILSSKKLLLSDSGFYLCAWSLTGSYEQYFGPGTRLTVT.

CDR3 nucleotides: TGTGCCAGCAGTTTATCTCGCAGGGGACGGATCATGAACACTGAAGCTTTCTTT. Its protein is CASSLSRRGRIMNTEAFF. The chain is built from TRBV28 and TRBJ1-1; maybe TRBD1 (6 bases). The germline V gene encodes CDR1 MDHEN and CDR2 SYDVKM. V was clipped by 1 base and J by 0 bases, with 18 bases between them. The CDR3 has 18 residues.

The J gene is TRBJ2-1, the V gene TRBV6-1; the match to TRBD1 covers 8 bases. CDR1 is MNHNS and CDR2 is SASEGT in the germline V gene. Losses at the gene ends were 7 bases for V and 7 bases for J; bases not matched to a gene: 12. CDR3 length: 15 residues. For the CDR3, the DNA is TGTGCCAGCACCGCTATTCAGGGGGCGCAAAATGAGCAGTTCTTC. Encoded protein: CASTAIQGAQNEQFF.

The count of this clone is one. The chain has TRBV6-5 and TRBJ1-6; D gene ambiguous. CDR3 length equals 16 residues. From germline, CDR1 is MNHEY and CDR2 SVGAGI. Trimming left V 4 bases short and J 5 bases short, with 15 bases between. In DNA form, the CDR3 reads TGTGCCAGCAGTTGCCCCAGCTGCCCGGATAATTCACCCCTCCACTTT. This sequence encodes CASSCPSCPDNSPLHF.

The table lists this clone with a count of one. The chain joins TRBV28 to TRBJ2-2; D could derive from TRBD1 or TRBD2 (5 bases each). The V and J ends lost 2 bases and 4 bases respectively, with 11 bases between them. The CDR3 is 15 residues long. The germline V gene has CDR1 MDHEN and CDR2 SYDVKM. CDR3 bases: TGTGCCAGCAGTTTACCCGGGACCCCCACCGGGGAGCTGTTTTTT. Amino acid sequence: CASSLPGTPTGELFF. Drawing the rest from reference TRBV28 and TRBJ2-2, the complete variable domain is DVKVTQSSRYLVKRTGEKVFLECVQDMDHENMFWYRQDPGLGLRLIYFSYDVKMKEKGDIPEGYSVSREKKERFSLILESASTNQTSMYLCASSLPGTPTGELFFGEGSRLTVL.

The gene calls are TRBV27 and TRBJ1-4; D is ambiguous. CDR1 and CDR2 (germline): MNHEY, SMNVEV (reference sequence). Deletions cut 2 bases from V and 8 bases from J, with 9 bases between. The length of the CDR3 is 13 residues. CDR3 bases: TGTGCCAGCAGTTTACCGGGAGGGGAAAAACTGTTTTTT. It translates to CASSLPGGEKLFF.

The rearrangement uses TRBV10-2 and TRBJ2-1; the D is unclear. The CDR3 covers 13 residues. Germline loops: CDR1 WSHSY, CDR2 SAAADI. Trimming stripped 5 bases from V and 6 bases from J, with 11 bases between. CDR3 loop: CASSPGSINEQFF. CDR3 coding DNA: TGCGCCAGCAGTCCAGGATCAATCAATGAGCAGTTCTTC.

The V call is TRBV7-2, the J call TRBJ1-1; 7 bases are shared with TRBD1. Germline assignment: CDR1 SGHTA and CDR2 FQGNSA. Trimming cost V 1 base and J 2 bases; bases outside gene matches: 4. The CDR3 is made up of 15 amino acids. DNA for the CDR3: TGTGCCAGCAGCTTAGTTTCAGGGGGAAACACTGAAGCTTTCTTT. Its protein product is CASSLVSGGNTEAFF.

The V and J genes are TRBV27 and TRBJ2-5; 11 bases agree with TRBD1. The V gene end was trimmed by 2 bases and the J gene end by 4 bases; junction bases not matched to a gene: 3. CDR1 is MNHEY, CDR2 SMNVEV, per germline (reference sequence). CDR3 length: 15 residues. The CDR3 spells CASSLKGQGGETQYF. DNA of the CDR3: TGTGCCAGCAGTTTAAAGGGACAGGGGGGAGAGACCCAGTACTTC.

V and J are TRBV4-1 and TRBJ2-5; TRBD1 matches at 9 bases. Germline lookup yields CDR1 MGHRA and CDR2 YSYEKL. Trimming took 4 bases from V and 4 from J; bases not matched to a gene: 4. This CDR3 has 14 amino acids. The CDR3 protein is CASSRGQGPETQYF. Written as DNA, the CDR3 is TGCGCCAGCAGCCGGGGACAGGGCCCAGAGACCCAGTACTTC.